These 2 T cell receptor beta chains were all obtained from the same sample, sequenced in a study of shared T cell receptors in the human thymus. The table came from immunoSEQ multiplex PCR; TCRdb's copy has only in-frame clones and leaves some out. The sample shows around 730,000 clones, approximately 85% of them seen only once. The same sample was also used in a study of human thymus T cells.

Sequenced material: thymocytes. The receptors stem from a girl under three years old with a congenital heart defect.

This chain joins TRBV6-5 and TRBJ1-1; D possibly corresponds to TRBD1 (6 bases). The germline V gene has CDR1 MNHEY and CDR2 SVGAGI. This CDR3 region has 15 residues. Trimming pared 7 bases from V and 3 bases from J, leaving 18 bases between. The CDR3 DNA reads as TGTGCCAGCAACGCCAGGCGACAGGCCCACACTGAAGCTTTCTTT. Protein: CASNARRQAHTEAFF.

The chain's CDR3 is CASSPGLQTPAYEQYF. The CDR3 bases are TGCGCCAGCAGCCCCGGTTTACAGACACCCGCCTACGAGCAGTACTTC. V and J are TRBV4-1 and TRBJ2-7; D remains unclear. Germline V gene lookup returns CDR1 MGHRA and CDR2 YSYEKL. Trimming took off 4 bases at V and 2 bases at J, with 18 bases between the two ends. This CDR3 comprises 16 residues.